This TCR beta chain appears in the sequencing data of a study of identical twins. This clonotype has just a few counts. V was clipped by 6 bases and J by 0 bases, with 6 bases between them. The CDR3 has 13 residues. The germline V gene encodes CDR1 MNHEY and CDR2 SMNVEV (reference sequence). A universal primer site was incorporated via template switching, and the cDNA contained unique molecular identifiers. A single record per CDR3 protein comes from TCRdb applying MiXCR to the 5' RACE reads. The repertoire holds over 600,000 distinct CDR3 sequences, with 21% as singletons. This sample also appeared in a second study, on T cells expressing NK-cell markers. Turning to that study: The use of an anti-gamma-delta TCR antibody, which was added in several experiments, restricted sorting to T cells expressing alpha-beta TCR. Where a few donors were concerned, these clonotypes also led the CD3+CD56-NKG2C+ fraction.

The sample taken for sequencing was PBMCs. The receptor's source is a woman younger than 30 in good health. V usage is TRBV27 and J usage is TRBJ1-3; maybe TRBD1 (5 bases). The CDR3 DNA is TGTGCCAGCAGGACAGACTCTGGAAACACCATATATTTT. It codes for CASRTDSGNTIYF.